By frequency in the sample, the clone carrying this T cell receptor beta chain is medium-sized. Treatment of any kind had been given to no patient before thyroid surgery. This sample was taken from a study of metastatic and nonmetastatic thyroid tumors. In the study's own analysis: Clinicopathological groups of papillary thyroid cancer showed CDR3 differences that were used to build a distant-metastasis classifier. TCRdb re-called clones from the PCR reads using MiXCR. These V and J calls derive from TCRdb rather than the authors' analysis. The table lists roughly 18,000 clones, 30% to 35% of them singletons. Germline V gene lookup returns CDR1 LGHDT and CDR2 YNNKEL (reference sequence). V lost 4 bases, J lost 9 bases, and 2 bases stayed unmatched. The CDR3 spans 13 residues.

V gene TRBV3-1 combines with J gene TRBJ2-2; 10 bases map to TRBD1. This TCR was recovered from a female donor with papillary thyroid cancer or a benign thyroid nodule (not recorded which). Some clones in this sample may be carry-over from other donors' samples. Sequencing was performed on adjacent normal tissue. The CDR3 nucleotides read TGTGCCAGCAGCCGGGACAGGGGCCGGGAGCTGTTTTTT. Translating it yields CASSRDRGRELFF.